The rows below give T cell receptor beta chains drawn from one sample of a study of blood T cell repertoires in COVID-19. TCRdb's table, derived via immunoSEQ multiplex PCR, lists solely in-frame clones and lacks some. There are about 39,000 clones in the sample; approximately 88% occur only once, and roughly 15% lies in the top ten. The sample was peripheral blood. Every receptor here comes from a man aged 45 to 65 with active or convalescent COVID-19. CDR3s include the opening cysteine and the closing phenylalanine or tryptophan. The D gene is left open where the match is weak. Clone size appears in some rows only: once, few, many, or a class for an expanded clone.

TRBV9	TRBJ2-5	TRBD1	-	TGTGCCAGATACTACCCACCGCAGGGGGCGGAGGAGACCCAGTACTTC	CARYYPPQGAEETQYF
TRBV9	TRBJ1-2	TRBD1	-	TGTGCCAGCAGCCTCCCAGCAGGGACAGGGGGGAACTATGGCTACACCTTC	CASSLPAGTGGNYGYTF
TRBV19	TRBJ1-5	-	-	TGTGCCAGTAGTTTGGGGGGGAAACACGGGAGGCATAGCAATCAGCCCCAGCATTTT	CASSLGGKHGRHSNQPQHF
TRBV11-2	TRBJ1-3	-	-	TGTGCCAGCAGCTTAGATCCTGGCCCGAGGCCGGGAAACACCATATATTTT	CASSLDPGPRPGNTIYF
TRBV3-1/TRBV3-2	TRBJ1-2	-	-	TGTGCCAGCAGCCAAGATCTTGGGGGCAGGGGTGGCTACACCTTC	CASSQDLGGRGGYTF
TRBV19	TRBJ1-2	TRBD1	-	TGTGCCAGTAGTATGAGGGACAGGGTTTATGGCTACACCTTC	CASSMRDRVYGYTF
TRBV5-4	TRBJ2-7	-	-	TGTGCCAGCAGCCGCAACCTGGGACAAGACTACGAGCAGTACTTC	CASSRNLGQDYEQYF
TRBV2	TRBJ1-6	TRBD1	-	TGTGCCAGCAGTCCTCAGGGGGTGGATAATTCACCCCTCCACTTT	CASSPQGVDNSPLHF
TRBV4-1	TRBJ2-2	-	-	TGCGCCAGCAGCCAAGAAGTGTCCCAGGTGAACACCGGGGAGCTGTTTTTT	CASSQEVSQVNTGELFF
TRBV3-1/TRBV3-2	TRBJ2-7	TRBD1	-	TGTGCCAGCAGCCAATACGGACAGGGGTCGGGGGAGCAGTACTTC	CASSQYGQGSGEQYF
TRBV10-3	TRBJ2-1	TRBD1	-	TGTGCCATATGGACAGGGAGGAGCAATGAGCAGTTCTTC	CAIWTGRSNEQFF
TRBV7-2	TRBJ1-2	-	-	TGTGCCAGCAGCTCCGACCGGGCCTCGGGGGGTGGCTACACCTTC	CASSSDRASGGGYTF
TRBV19	TRBJ2-7	TRBD2	-	TGTGCCAGTAGTAGGGGGACTAGCGGGGTCTCCTACGAGCAGTACTTC	CASSRGTSGVSYEQYF
TRBV3-1/TRBV3-2	TRBJ2-7	TRBD1	-	TGTGCCAGCAGCCAAACAGGGGTAGGGGAGCAGTACTTC	CASSQTGVGEQYF
TRBV15	TRBJ1-5	TRBD1	-	TGTGCCACCAGCTCTCAAGCCCGGGACAGCTATAGCAATCAGCCCCAGCATTTT	CATSSQARDSYSNQPQHF
TRBV6-2/TRBV6-3	TRBJ2-7	TRBD1	-	TGTGCCAGCAGTTACGACTACAGGGGCCAATTATACGAGCAGTACTTC	CASSYDYRGQLYEQYF
TRBV7-8	TRBJ2-1	TRBD2	-	TGTGCCAGCAGCTTAGCCGAGCGGGGGAGAAATGAGCAGTTCTTC	CASSLAERGRNEQFF
TRBV15	TRBJ2-1	-	-	TGTGCCACCAGCAGAGTAGCAGGGCTAGGCAATGAGCAGTTCTTC	CATSRVAGLGNEQFF
TRBV5-1	TRBJ2-3	TRBD2	-	TGCGCCAGCAGCTCCGTGACTAGCGGGGGGGTCACAGATACGCAGTATTTT	CASSSVTSGGVTDTQYF
TRBV29-1	TRBJ1-1	TRBD1	-	TGCAGCGGCCGGACAGGGAGTAAAAATGAAGCTTTCTTT	CSGRTGSKNEAFF
TRBV27	TRBJ2-5	TRBD2	once	TGTGCCAGCAGTGGGACTAGCGGAACCGAGACCCAGTACTTC	CASSGTSGTETQYF
TRBV2	TRBJ1-4	TRBD1	-	TGTGCCAGCAGTGTCCAGGGGGCTAGGACTAATGAAAAACTGTTTTTT	CASSVQGARTNEKLFF
TRBV3-1/TRBV3-2	TRBJ2-4	-	-	TGTGCCAGCAGCCTACAGGGTTTGAGGACCAAAAACATTCAGTACTTC	CASSLQGLRTKNIQYF
TRBV6-6	TRBJ1-1	-	-	TGTGCCAGCAGTCCCGAGTGGGAGGGAAGGGGAGCTTTCTTT	CASSPEWEGRGAFF
TRBV9	TRBJ2-1	-	-	TGTGCCAGCAGCGTAGGCGGGCCGGGAACCATAGAAAATGAGCAGTTCTTC	CASSVGGPGTIENEQFF